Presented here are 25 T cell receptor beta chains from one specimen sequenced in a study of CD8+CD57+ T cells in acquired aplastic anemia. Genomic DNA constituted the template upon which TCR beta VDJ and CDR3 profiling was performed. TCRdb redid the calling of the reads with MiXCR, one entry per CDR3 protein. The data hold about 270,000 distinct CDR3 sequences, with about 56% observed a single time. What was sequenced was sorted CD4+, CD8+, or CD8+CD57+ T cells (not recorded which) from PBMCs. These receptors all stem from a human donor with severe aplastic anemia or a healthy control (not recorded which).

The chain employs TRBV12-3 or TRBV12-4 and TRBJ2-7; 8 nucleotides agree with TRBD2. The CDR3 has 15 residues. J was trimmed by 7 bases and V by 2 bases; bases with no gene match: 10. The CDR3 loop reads CASSLPAGATGEQYF. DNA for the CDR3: TGTGCCAGCAGTTTACCAGCGGGGGCTACCGGGGAGCAGTACTTC.

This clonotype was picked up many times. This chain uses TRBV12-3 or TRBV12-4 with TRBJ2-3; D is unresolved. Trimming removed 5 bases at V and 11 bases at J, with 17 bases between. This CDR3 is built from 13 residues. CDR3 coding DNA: TGTGCCAGCAGTCAGTATCAGCGAGTGGAGCAGTATTTT. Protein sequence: CASSQYQRVEQYF.

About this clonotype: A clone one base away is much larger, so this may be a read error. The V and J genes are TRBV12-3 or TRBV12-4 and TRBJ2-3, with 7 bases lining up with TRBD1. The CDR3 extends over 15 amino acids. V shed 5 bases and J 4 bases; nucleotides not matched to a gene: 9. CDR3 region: CASSNRGRGADTQYF. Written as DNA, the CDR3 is TGTGCCAGCAGTAACAGGGGCCGGGGCGCAGATACGCAGTATTTT.

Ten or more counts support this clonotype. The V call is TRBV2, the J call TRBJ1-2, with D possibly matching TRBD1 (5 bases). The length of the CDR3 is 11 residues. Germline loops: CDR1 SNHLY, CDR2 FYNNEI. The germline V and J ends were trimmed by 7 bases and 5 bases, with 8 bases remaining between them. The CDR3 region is CASTREYGYTF. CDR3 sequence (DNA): TGTGCCAGCACCAGGGAATATGGCTACACCTTC.

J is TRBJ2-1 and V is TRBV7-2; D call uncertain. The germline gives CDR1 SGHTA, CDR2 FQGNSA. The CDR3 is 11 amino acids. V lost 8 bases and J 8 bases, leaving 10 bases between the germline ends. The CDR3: CASRVLDEQFF. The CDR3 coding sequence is TGTGCCAGCCGGGTATTGGATGAGCAGTTCTTC.

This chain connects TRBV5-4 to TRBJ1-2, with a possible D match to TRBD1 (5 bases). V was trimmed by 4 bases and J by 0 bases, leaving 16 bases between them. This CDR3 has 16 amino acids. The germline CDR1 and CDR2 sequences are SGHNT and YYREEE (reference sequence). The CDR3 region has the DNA TGTGCCAGCAGCCTGCCCGGGGCCGGGACTAACTATGGCTACACCTTC. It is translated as CASSLPGAGTNYGYTF.

The CDR3 sequence is CASSLGNRDNTEAFF. The DNA for the CDR3 is TGTGCCAGCAGCTTAGGAAACAGGGATAACACTGAAGCTTTCTTT. The chain uses TRBV7-3 and TRBJ1-1; weak D call: TRBD1 (6 bases). The CDR3 is 15 amino acids. Germline V CDR1 and CDR2: SGHTA, FQGTGA. Trimming cost V 2 bases and J 2 bases, with 12 bases left between them.

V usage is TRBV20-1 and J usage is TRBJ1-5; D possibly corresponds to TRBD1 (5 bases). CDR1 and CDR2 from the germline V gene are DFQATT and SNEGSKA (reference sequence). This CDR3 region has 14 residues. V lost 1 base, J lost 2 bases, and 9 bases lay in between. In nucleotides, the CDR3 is TGCAGTGCTAGAGGTCCGGGGCGCAATCAGCCCCAGCATTTT. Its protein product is CSARGPGRNQPQHF.

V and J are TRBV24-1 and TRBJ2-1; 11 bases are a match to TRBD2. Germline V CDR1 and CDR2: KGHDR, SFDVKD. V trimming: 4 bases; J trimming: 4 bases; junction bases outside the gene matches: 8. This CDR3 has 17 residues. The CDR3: CATSEGGLAATYNEQFF. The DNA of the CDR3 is TGTGCCACCAGTGAAGGGGGACTAGCGGCGACTTACAATGAGCAGTTCTTC.

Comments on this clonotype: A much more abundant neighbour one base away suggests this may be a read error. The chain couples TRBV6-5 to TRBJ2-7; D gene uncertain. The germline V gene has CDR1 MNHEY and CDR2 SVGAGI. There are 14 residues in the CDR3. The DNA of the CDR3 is TGTGCCGGCAGTGTACAGATCCGAACCTACGAGCAGTACTTC. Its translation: CAGSVQIRTYEQYF.

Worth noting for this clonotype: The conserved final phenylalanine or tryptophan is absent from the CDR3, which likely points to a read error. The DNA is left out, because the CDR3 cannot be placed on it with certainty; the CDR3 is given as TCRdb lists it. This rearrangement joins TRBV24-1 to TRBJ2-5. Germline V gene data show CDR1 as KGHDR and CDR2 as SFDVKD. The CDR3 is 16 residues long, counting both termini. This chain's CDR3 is CATSDTGPREQETQHS.

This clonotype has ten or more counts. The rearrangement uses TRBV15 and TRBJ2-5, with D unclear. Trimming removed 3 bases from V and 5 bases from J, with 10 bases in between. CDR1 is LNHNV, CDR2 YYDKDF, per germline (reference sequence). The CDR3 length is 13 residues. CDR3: CATSRTLRETQYF. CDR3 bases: TGTGCCACCAGCAGGACACTCCGGGAGACCCAGTACTTC.

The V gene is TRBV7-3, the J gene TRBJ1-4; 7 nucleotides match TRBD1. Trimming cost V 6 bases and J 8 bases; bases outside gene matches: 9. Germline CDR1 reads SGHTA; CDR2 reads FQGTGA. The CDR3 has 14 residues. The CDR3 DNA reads TGTGCCAGCAGTAGACAGGGCGTTAACGAAAAACTGTTTTTT. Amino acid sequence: CASSRQGVNEKLFF.

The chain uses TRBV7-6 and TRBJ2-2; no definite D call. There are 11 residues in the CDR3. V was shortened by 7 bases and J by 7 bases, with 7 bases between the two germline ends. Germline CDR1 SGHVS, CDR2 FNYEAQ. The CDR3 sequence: CASKLSGELFF. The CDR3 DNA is TGTGCCAGCAAGCTTAGCGGGGAGCTGTTTTTT. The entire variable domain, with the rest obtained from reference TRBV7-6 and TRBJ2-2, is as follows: GAGVSQSPRYKVTKRGQDVALRCDPISGHVSLYWYRQALGQGPEFLTYFNYEAQQDKSGLPNDRFSAERPEGSISTLTIQRTEQRDSAMYRCASKLSGELFFGEGSRLTVL.

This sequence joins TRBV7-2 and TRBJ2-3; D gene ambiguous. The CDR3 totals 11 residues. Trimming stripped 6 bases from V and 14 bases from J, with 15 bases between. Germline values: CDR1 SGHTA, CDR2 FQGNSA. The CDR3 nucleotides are TGTGCCAGCAGATCCGGGCCCCTTGCGTATTTT. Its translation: CASRSGPLAYF.

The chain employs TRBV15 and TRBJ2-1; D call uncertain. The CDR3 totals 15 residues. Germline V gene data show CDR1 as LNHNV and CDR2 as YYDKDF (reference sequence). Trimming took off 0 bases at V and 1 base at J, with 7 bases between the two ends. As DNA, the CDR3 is TGTGCCACCAGCAGAGATGGGGATTCCTACAATGAGCAGTTCTTC. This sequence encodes CATSRDGDSYNEQFF.

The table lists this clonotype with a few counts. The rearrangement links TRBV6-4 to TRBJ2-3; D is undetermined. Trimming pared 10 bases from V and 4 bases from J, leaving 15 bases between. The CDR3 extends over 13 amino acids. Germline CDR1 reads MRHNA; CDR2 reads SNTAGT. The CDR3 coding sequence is TGTGCCAACCAGGCTCGTGGCGCAGATACGCAGTATTTT. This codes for CANQARGADTQYF.

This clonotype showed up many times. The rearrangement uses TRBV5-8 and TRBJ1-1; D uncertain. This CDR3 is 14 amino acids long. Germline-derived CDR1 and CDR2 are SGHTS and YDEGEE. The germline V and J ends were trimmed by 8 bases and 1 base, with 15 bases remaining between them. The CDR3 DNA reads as TGTGCCAGTCCCAGGTGGCAGACGAACACTGAAGCTTTCTTT. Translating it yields CASPRWQTNTEAFF.

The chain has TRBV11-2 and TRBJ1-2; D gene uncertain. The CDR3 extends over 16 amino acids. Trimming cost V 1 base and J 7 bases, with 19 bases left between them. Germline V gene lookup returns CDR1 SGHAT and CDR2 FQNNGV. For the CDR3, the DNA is TGTGCCAGCAGCTTAGGCCCCACGGGATGGGTGGGTGGCTACACCTTC. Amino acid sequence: CASSLGPTGWVGGYTF.

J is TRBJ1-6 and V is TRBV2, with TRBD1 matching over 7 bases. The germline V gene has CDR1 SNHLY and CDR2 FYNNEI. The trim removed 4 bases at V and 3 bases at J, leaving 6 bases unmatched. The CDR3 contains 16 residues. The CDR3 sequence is CASSAGTANYNSPLHF. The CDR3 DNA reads TGTGCCAGCAGTGCCGGGACAGCCAACTATAATTCACCCCTCCACTTT.

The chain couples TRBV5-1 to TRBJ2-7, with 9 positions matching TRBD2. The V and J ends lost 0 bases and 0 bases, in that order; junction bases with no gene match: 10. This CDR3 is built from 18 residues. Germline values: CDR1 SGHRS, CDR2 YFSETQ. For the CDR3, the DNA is TGCGCCAGCAGCTTGGCTTCGTTGACTAGCGGTAGCTCCTACGAGCAGTACTTC. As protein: CASSLASLTSGSSYEQYF.

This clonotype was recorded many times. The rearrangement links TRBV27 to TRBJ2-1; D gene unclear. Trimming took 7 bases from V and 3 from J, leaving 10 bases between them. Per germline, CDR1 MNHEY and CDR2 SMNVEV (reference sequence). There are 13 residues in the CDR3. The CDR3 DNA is TGTGCCAGCATGAGTGCGTACTACAATGAGCAGTTCTTC. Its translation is CASMSAYYNEQFF.

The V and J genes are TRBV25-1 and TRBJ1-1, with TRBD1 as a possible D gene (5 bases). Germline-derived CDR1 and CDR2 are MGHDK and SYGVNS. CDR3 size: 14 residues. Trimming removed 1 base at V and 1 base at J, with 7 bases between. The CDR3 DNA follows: TGTGCCAGCAGTGAATGGGGGGGGAACACTGAAGCTTTCTTT. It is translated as CASSEWGGNTEAFF. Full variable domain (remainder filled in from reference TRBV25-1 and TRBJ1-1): EADIYQTPRYLVIGTGKKITLECSQTMGHDKMYWYQQDPGMELHLIHYSYGVNSTEKGDLSSESTVSRIRTEHFPLTLESARPSHTSQYLCASSEWGGNTEAFFGQGTRLTVV.

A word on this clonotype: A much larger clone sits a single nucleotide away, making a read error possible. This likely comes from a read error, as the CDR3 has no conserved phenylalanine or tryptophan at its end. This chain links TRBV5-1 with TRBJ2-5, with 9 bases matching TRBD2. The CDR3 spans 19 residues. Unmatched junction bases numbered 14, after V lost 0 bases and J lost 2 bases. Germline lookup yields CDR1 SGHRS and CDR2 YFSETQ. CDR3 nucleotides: TGCGCCAGCAGCTTGGTCGAACTGGGCGGGGGGGGCCGGCAAGAGACCCAGTACCTC. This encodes CASSLVELGGGGRQETQYL.

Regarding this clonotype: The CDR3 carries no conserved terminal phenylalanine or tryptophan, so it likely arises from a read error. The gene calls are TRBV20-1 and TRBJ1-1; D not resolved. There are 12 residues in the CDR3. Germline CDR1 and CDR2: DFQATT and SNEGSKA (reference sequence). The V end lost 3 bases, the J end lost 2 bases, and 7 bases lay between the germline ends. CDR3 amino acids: CSASQFNTEAFV. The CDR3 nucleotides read TGCAGTGCTAGTCAGTTTAACACTGAAGCTTTCGTT.